This TCR beta chain was sequenced during a study of long-term antiretroviral therapy in people with HIV. Whole-study findings and limits: CDR3 length ranges were narrower in HIV repertoires than in controls. Diversity remained lower than transplant donor controls, even though it increased after ART. Clonal expansions arising prior to ART prevailed in the repertoire at every time point.

It was in the United States that all participants with HIV were treated. It was version v3.0 of the immunoSEQ assay that was run at survey level. Sequenced by immunoSEQ multiplex PCR; TCRdb stores in-frame clones only, minus some. In the table there are about 21,000 clones, 80% to 90% of which are singletons. The trim removed 7 bases at V and 5 bases at J, leaving 8 bases unmatched. This CDR3 region has 13 residues. CDR1 is SQVTM, CDR2 ANQGSEA, per germline. Worth noting for this clone: The antigen is unknown.

Here the sequenced sample was unsorted PBMCs, taken 2.1 years after starting antiretroviral therapy. The sequence came from a man younger than 35 with HIV. The chain uses TRBV29-1 and TRBJ2-1; 7 bases are a match to TRBD2. Here the CDR3 reads CSALPGGDNEQFF. CDR3 DNA: TGCAGCGCCCTGCCGGGAGGAGACAATGAGCAGTTCTTC.